This T cell receptor beta chain was profiled in a study of OX40 agonist ivuxolimab in advanced cancers. If patients had autoimmune disease history or systemic immunosuppression, they were excluded. The study sampled blood at baseline, cycle 4 day 1, and cycle 7 day 1. In the case of this clone: Its antigen is not known.

Produced via immunoSEQ multiplex PCR; TCRdb's table is partial and in-frame only. The table records roughly 66,000 clones, around 80% of them present only once. Study observations and caveats: Averaging showed that CD8+ T cells had more expanded clones than CD4+ did. Partial responders treated at 0.1-3.0 mg/kg exhibited clonal expansion among the lowest measured.

The V end was cut by 2 bases, the J end by 6 bases, with 14 bases between. There are 14 residues in the CDR3. Germline V gives CDR1 GTSNPN, CDR2 SVGIG (reference sequence). The TCR sequence derives from an adult with an advanced solid tumor such as melanoma, head and neck, liver or kidney cancer. The J gene is TRBJ1-5, the V gene TRBV30, with D possibly being TRBD1 (5 bases). The sequencing used CD4+ or CD8+ T cells sorted from blood, collected in a trial of the OX40 agonist ivuxolimab. The CDR3, as DNA: TGTGCCTGGAGTAGTGGTTCAGGGACTCAGCCCCAGCATTTT. Protein product: CAWSSGSGTQPQHF.